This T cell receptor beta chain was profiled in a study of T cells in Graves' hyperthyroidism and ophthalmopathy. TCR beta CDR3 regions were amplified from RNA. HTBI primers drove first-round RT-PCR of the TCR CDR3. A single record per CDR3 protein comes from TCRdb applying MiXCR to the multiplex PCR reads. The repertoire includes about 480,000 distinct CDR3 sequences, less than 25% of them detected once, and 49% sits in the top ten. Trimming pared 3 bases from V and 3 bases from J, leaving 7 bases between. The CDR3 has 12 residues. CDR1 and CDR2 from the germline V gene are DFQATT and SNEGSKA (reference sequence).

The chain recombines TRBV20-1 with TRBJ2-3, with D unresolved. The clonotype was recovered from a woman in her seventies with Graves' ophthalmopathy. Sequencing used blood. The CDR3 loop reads CSARVGTDTQYF. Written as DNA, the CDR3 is TGCAGTGCTAGGGTAGGGACAGATACGCAGTATTTT.